This T cell receptor (beta chain) was obtained from a study of cytomegalovirus exposure and HLA in healthy donors. There are 13 residues in the CDR3. Trimming took 0 bases from V and 7 from J, leaving 8 bases between them. Germline-derived CDR1 and CDR2 are SGDLS and YYNGEE. Researchers ran the PCR with 60 Vbeta and 13 Jbeta primers. The assay was immunoSEQ multiplex PCR, and TCRdb's table has in-frame clones only and misses some. The data hold about 200,000 clones, with about four fifths observed a single time. Material for sequencing was PBMCs. The receptor comes from a woman younger than 30 in good health and CMV-seronegative. This chain connects TRBV9 to TRBJ2-1; no clear D gene. CDR3 in DNA: TGTGCCAGCAGCGTAGCAGTTACGAATGAGCAGTTCTTC. It translates to CASSVAVTNEQFF.